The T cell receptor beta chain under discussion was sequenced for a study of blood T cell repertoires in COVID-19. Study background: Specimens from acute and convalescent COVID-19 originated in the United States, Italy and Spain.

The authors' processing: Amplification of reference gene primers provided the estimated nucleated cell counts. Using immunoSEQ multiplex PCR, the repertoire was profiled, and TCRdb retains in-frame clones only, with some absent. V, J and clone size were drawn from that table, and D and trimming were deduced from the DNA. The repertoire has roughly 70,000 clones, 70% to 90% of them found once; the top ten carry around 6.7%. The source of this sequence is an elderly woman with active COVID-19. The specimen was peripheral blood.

CDR3 loop: CASSPRVYNEQFF. The CDR3 bases are TGTGCCAGCAGTCCCCGGGTATACAATGAGCAGTTCTTC. The chain carries TRBV6-5 and TRBJ2-1; the D is unclear. Germline V gene data show CDR1 as MNHEY and CDR2 as SVGAGI. V lost 5 bases and J lost 4, with 9 bases in between. The CDR3 length is 13 residues.